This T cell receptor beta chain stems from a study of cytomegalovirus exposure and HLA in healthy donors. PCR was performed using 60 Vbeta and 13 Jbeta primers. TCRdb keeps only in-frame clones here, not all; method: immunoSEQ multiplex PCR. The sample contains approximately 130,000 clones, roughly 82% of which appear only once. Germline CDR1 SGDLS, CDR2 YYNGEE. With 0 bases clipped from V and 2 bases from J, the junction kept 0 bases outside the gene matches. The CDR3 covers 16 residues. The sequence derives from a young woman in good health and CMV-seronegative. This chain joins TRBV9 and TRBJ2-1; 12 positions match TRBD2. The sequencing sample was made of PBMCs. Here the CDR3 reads CASSVASGRAYNEQFF. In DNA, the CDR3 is TGTGCCAGCAGCGTAGCTAGCGGGAGGGCCTACAATGAGCAGTTCTTC.